The 11 T cell receptor beta chains reported below all come from one sample, sequenced in a study of T cell responses to AZD1222 COVID-19 vaccine. The data were produced by immunoSEQ multiplex PCR, yet TCRdb's version contains in-frame clones alone and is incomplete. The table includes about 150,000 clones, about 93% detected once. Sequencing used peripheral blood, obtained on day 0 of AZD1222 vaccination. Receptor source: an adult in good health.

The table lists this clone with a few counts. V gene TRBV30 combines with J gene TRBJ1-3; D remains ambiguous. The V and J ends lost 2 bases and 0 bases respectively, with 8 bases between them. Germline assignment: CDR1 GTSNPN and CDR2 SVGIG (reference sequence). This CDR3 is 14 amino acids long. This CDR3 reads CAWSLGSSGNTIYF. The CDR3 DNA reads as TGTGCCTGGAGTCTGGGGAGCTCTGGAAACACCATATATTTT.

This chain connects TRBV10-3 to TRBJ2-5, with 9 bases matching TRBD1. CDR3 length: 15 residues. Germline V lookup: CDR1 ENHRY, CDR2 SYGVKD. V shed 6 bases and J 5 bases; nucleotides not matched to a gene: 10. CDR3 residues: CAISGTGLSEETQYF. CDR3 nucleotide sequence: TGTGCCATCAGCGGGACAGGGCTCTCGGAGGAGACCCAGTACTTC.

This chain uses TRBV29-1 with TRBJ2-7; 9 bases agree with TRBD1. The germline CDR1 and CDR2 sequences are SQVTM and ANQGSEA. Losses at the gene ends were 4 bases for V and 1 base for J; bases not matched to a gene: 8. The CDR3 has 15 residues. This CDR3 reads CSVAHTGGRSYEQYF. Written as DNA, the CDR3 is TGCAGCGTTGCCCACACAGGGGGCCGGTCCTACGAGCAGTACTTC.

CDR3 coding DNA: TGTGCCAGCAGTGTAGGCTCCTACGAGCAGTACTTC. It specifies CASSVGSYEQYF. The chain links TRBV2 to TRBJ2-7; D is undetermined. CDR3 length: 12 amino acids. From germline, CDR1 is SNHLY and CDR2 FYNNEI. The V and J ends lost 4 bases and 0 bases respectively, with 4 bases between them.

CDR3 bases: TGCGCCAGCAGTGAGTCCTTAGGGGGACTAGCGGGTTCCTACAATGAGCAGTTCTTC. Its translation: CASSESLGGLAGSYNEQFF. This chain uses TRBV10-1 with TRBJ2-1, with 12 bases identical to TRBD2. V was pared by 0 bases and J by 1 base, with 7 bases of the junction left unmatched. Germline lookup yields CDR1 WNHNN and CDR2 SYGVQD (reference sequence). This CDR3 contains 19 residues.

The V call is TRBV2, the J call TRBJ2-2; D tentatively fits TRBD1 or TRBD2 (5 bases each). V was pared by 11 bases and J by 0 bases, with 10 bases between. CDR3 length: 13 residues. Germline V gene lookup returns CDR1 SNHLY and CDR2 FYNNEI. CDR3 protein: CADGTANTGELFF. DNA for the CDR3: TGTGCCGACGGGACCGCGAACACCGGGGAGCTGTTTTTT.

The V and J genes are TRBV12-3 or TRBV12-4 and TRBJ2-7; D not resolved. V lost 6 bases and J lost 1, with 4 bases in between. The CDR3 is made up of 11 amino acids. This chain's CDR3 is CASSQSYEQYF. The CDR3 DNA reads as TGTGCCAGCAGCCAATCCTACGAGCAGTACTTC.

The chain joins TRBV5-1 to TRBJ2-7, with TRBD2 as a possible D gene (5 bases). Germline assignment: CDR1 SGHRS and CDR2 YFSETQ. Between the trimmed V and J ends, which lost 3 bases and 2 bases, there was a span of 12 bases. This CDR3 region has 14 residues. The chain's CDR3 is CASSYTRTPYEQYF. The CDR3 DNA reads TGCGCCAGCAGCTATACCCGGACTCCCTACGAGCAGTACTTC.

The chain employs TRBV6-5 and TRBJ2-7, with 10 bases aligning to TRBD1. Germline V lookup: CDR1 MNHEY, CDR2 SVGAGI. CDR3 length: 15 amino acids. After removal of 0 bases from V and 3 bases from J, the junction contained 2 bases not matched to a gene. The CDR3 here is CASSYSGTGDYEQYF. The CDR3 DNA reads as TGTGCCAGCAGTTACTCGGGGACAGGGGACTACGAGCAGTACTTC.

The sample holds a few counts of this clone. The chain combines TRBV21-1 with TRBJ2-7; the listed D gene, TRBD1, was not tested against the DNA. TRBV21-1 is tagged as a pseudogene. The CDR3 spans 16 residues. The CDR3, as DNA: TGTGCCAGCAGCCCCAGGGGGCCCGGGACGGACTACGAGCAGTACTTC. Amino acids: CASSPRGPGTDYEQYF.

The chain recombines TRBV18 with TRBJ2-2; D is uncertain. The germline V and J ends were trimmed by 8 bases and 3 bases, with 4 bases remaining between them. CDR3 length: 11 residues. In germline, CDR1 is KGHSH, CDR2 LQKENI. This CDR3 is CASPYTGELFF. For the CDR3, the DNA is TGTGCCAGCCCCTACACCGGGGAGCTGTTTTTT.